This is a list of T cell receptor beta chains from one sample in a study of T cell responses to AZD1222 COVID-19 vaccine. Libraries were prepared by immunoSEQ multiplex PCR; TCRdb keeps only in-frame clonotypes and omits some of them. The sample has roughly 130,000 clones, around 93% seen once. The sequenced sample was peripheral blood, obtained on day 0 of AZD1222 vaccination. The receptors shown here come from an adult in good health. Each CDR3 is given with its conserved first and last residue. Where a row states a size, it is once, few, many or the class of an expanded clone; other rows omit it.

J: TRBJ2-1
V: TRBV15
size: .
CDR3: CATSRDPAPYNEQFF

J: TRBJ2-6
V: TRBV7-9
size: .
CDR3: CASSLVLSSGANVLTF

J: TRBJ1-4
V: TRBV5-8
size: .
CDR3: CASSSIGAQDEKLFF

J: TRBJ2-2
V: TRBV6-4
size: once
CDR3: CASRGLAGGTGELFF

J: TRBJ2-5
V: TRBV28
size: .
CDR3: CASSLGRKGETQYF

J: TRBJ1-1
V: TRBV28
size: .
CDR3: CASRRQGYTEAFF

J: TRBJ1-1
V: TRBV27
size: .
CDR3: CASSLGGITEAFF

J: TRBJ2-1
V: TRBV24-1
size: .
CDR3: CATSGGASSSYNEQFF

J: TRBJ2-2
V: TRBV2
size: .
CDR3: CASRANGQGAGELFF

J: TRBJ1-1
V: TRBV9
size: .
CDR3: CASSPTNTEAFF

J: TRBJ1-1
V: TRBV19
size: .
CDR3: CASSPWTGGTEAFF

J: TRBJ2-3
V: TRBV2
size: .
CDR3: CASRQGSSTDTQYF

J: TRBJ2-2
V: TRBV7-3
size: .
CDR3: CASSFGTSDTGELFF

J: TRBJ1-1
V: TRBV4-1
size: .
CDR3: CASSRRGGVPEAFF

J: TRBJ1-2
V: TRBV19
size: once
CDR3: CASRVTGQFLYGYTF

J: TRBJ2-1
V: TRBV19
size: .
CDR3: CASSPAGGTEQFF

J: TRBJ2-7
V: TRBV5-4
size: .
CDR3: CASSFSGTLQYF

J: TRBJ1-5
V: TRBV6-4
size: .
CDR3: CTSSDRGQPQHF

J: TRBJ1-5
V: TRBV12-3/TRBV12-4
size: few
CDR3: CASNRGNQPQHF

J: TRBJ2-3
V: TRBV24-1
size: .
CDR3: CATRRAGDSDTQYF

J: TRBJ2-7
V: TRBV19
size: .
CDR3: CATYEQYF

J: TRBJ1-2
V: TRBV7-2
size: .
CDR3: CASSFISSEHRAYGYTF